This T cell receptor beta chain came from a study of beta chain features in type 1 diabetes. Comment on this clone: The antigen is unknown.

Overall study findings and caveats: A moderate, significant TCRB CDR3 shortening appeared in type 1 diabetes across four CD4+ subsets.

The CDR3 consists of 16 residues. V was pared by 0 bases and J by 2 bases, with 14 bases between. CDR1 SGHRS and CDR2 YFSETQ come from the germline V gene. Every isolated RNA sample was fully reverse transcribed, so sequencing captured expressed TCRB transcripts. Profiling relied on immunoSEQ multiplex PCR, and the TCRdb table lists in-frame clones only, not all of them. The repertoire holds over 600,000 clones, with 12% as singletons. This chain connects TRBV5-1 to TRBJ2-5; D possibly corresponds to TRBD2 (6 bases). Input material: naive CD4+ T cells from blood. The TCR sequence derives from a man aged 25-40 years with type 1 diabetes. The CDR3 spells CASSLELARWQETQYF. The CDR3 nucleotides read TGCGCCAGCAGCTTGGAGCTAGCGAGATGGCAAGAGACCCAGTACTTC.